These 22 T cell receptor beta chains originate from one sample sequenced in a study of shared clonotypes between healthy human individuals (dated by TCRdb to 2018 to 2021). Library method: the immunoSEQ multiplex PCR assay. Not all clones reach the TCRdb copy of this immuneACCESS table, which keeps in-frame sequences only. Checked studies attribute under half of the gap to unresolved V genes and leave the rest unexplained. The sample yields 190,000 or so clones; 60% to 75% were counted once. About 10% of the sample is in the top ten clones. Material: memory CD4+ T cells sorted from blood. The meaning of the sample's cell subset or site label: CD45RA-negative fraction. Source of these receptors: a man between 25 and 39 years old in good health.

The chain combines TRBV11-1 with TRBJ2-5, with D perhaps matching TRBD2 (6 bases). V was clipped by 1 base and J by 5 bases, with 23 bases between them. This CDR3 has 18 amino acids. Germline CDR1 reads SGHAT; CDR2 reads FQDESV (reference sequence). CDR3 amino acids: CASSLGLGRGPEWETQYF. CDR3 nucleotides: TGTGCCAGCAGCTTAGGGTTGGGGCGGGGCCCGGAGTGGGAGACCCAGTACTTC.

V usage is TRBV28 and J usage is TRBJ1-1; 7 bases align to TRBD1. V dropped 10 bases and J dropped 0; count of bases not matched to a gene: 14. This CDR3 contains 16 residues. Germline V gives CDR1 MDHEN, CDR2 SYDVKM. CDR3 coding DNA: TGTGCCACTTCCATTTGGGGACAGATACTGAACACTGAAGCTTTCTTT. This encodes CATSIWGQILNTEAFF.

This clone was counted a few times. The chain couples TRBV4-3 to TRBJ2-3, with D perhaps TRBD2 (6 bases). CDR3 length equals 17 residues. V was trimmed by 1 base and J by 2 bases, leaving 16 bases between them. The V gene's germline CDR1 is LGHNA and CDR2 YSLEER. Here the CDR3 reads CASSQVGRGKATDTQYF. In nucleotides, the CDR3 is TGCGCCAGCAGCCAAGTGGGGCGGGGAAAAGCCACAGATACGCAGTATTTT.

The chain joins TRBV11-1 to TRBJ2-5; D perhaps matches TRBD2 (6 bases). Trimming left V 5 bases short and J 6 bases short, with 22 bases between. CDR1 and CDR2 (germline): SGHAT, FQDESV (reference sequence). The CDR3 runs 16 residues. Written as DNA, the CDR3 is TGTGCCAGCAGCCTGGGGGAGGTCCTGGCTATGAAGACCCAGTACTTC. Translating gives CASSLGEVLAMKTQYF.

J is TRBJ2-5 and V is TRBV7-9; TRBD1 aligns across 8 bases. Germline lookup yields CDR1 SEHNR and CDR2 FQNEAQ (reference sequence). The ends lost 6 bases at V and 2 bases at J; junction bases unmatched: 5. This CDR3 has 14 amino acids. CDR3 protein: CASRADRAQETQYF. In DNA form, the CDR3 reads TGTGCCAGCAGGGCGGACAGGGCTCAAGAGACCCAGTACTTC.

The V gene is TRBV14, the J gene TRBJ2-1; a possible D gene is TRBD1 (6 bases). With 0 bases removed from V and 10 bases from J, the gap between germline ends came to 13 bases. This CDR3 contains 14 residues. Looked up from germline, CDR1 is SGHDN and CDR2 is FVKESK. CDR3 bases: TGTGCCAGCAGCCAAGATTACGCTCAGGGGGAGCAGTTCTTC. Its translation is CASSQDYAQGEQFF. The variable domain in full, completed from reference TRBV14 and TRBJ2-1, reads EAGVTQFPSHSVIEKGQTVTLRCDPISGHDNLYWYRRVMGKEIKFLLHFVKESKQDESGMPNNRFLAERTGGTYSTLKVQPAELEDSGVYFCASSQDYAQGEQFFGPGTRLTVL.

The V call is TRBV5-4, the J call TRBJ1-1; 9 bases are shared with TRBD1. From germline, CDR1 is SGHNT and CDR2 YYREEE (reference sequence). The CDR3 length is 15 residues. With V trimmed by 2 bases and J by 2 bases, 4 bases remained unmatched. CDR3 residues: CASSLQGALNTEAFF. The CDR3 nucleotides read TGTGCCAGCAGCTTACAGGGGGCGCTTAACACTGAAGCTTTCTTT.

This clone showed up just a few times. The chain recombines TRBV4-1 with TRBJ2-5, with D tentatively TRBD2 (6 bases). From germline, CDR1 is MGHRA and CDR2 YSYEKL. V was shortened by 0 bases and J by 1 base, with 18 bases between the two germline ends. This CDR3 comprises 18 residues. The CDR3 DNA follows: TGCGCCAGCAGCCAAGAACAAGCGGGTACGCCTCGCCAAGAGACCCAGTACTTC. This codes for CASSQEQAGTPRQETQYF.

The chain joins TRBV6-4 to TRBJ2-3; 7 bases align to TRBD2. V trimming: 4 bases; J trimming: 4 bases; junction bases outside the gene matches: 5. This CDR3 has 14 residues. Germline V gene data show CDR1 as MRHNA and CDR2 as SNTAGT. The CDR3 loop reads CASSAERESDTQYF. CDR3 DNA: TGTGCCAGCAGTGCCGAGCGGGAATCAGATACGCAGTATTTT.

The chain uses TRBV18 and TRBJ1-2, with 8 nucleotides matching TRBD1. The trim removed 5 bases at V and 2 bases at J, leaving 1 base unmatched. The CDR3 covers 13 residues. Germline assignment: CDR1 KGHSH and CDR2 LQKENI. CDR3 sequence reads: CASSWTGNYGYTF. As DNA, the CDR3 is TGTGCCAGCTCATGGACAGGGAACTATGGCTACACCTTC.

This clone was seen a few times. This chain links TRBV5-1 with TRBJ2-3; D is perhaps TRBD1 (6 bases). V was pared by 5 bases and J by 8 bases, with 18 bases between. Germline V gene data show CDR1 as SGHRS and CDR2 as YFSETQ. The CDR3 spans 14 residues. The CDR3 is CASSPAGQQSTQYF. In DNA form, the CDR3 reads TGCGCCAGCAGTCCAGCCGGACAGCAAAGTACGCAGTATTTT.

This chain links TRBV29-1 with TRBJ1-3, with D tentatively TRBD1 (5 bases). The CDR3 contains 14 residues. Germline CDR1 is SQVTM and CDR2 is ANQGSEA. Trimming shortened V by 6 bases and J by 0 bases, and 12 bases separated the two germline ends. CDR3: CSVSLGVSGNTIYF. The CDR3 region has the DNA TGCAGCGTGTCATTGGGGGTCTCTGGAAACACCATATATTTT.

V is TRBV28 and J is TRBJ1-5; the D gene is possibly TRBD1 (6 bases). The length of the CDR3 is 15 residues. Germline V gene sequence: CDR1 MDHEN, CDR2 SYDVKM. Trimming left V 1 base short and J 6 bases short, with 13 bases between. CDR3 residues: CASSLSGGRIQPQHF. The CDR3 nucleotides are TGTGCCAGCAGTTTATCCGGGGGGCGGATTCAGCCCCAGCATTTT.

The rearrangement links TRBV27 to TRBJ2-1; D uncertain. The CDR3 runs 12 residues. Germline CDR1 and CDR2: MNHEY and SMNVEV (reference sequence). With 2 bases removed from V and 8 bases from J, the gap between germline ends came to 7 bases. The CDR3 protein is CASSLLPYEQFF. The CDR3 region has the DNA TGTGCCAGCAGTTTACTACCATATGAGCAGTTCTTC.

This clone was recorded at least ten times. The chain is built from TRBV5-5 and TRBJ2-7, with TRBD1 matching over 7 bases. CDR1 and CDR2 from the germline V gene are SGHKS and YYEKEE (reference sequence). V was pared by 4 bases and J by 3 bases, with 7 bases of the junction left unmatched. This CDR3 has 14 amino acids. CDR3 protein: CASSGQAASYEQYF. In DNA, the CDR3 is TGTGCCAGCAGCGGACAGGCGGCTAGCTACGAGCAGTACTTC.

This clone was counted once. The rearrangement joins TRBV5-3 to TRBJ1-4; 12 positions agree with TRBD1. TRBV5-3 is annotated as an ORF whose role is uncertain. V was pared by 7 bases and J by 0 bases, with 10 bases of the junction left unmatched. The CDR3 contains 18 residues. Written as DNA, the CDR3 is TGTGCCAGAGCGGGACAGGGGGCATATACGGCAACTAATGAAAAACTGTTTTTT. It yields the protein CARAGQGAYTATNEKLFF.

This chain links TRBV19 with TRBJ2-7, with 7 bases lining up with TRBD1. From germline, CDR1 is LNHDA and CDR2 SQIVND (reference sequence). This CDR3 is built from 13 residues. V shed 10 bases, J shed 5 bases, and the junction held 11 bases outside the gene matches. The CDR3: CATKDRTGHEQYF. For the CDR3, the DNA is TGTGCCACTAAGGACAGGACGGGTCACGAGCAGTACTTC.

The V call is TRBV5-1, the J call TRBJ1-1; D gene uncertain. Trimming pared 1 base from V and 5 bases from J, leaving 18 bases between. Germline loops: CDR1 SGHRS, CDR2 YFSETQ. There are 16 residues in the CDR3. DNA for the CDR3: TGCGCCAGCAGCTTGAGTAGGGTAGGGATGGATACTGAAGCTTTCTTT. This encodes CASSLSRVGMDTEAFF.

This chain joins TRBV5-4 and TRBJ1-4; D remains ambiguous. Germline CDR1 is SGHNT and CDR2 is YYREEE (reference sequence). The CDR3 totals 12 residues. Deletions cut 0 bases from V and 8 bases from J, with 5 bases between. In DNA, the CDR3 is TGTGCCAGCAGCTTGGTGGGCGAAAAACTGTTTTTT. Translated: CASSLVGEKLFF.

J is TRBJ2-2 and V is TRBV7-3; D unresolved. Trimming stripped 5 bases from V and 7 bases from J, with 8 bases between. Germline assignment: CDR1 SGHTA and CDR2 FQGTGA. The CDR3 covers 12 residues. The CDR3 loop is CASSMASGELFF. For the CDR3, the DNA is TGTGCCAGCAGCATGGCCAGCGGGGAGCTGTTTTTT.

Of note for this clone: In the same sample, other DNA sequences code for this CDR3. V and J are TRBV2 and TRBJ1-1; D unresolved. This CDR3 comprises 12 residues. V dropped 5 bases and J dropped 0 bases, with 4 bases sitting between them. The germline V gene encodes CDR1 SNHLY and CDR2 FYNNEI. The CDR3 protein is CASSFMNTEAFF. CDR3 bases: TGTGCCAGCAGTTTCATGAACACTGAAGCTTTCTTT.

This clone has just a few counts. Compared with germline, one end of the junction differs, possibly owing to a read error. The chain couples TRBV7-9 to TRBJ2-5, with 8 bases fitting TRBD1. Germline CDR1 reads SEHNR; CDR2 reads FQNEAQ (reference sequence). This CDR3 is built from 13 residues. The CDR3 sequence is CASSQLIGQGQDF. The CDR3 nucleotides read TGTGCCAGCAGCCAACTCATAGGACAGGGCCAAGACTTC.